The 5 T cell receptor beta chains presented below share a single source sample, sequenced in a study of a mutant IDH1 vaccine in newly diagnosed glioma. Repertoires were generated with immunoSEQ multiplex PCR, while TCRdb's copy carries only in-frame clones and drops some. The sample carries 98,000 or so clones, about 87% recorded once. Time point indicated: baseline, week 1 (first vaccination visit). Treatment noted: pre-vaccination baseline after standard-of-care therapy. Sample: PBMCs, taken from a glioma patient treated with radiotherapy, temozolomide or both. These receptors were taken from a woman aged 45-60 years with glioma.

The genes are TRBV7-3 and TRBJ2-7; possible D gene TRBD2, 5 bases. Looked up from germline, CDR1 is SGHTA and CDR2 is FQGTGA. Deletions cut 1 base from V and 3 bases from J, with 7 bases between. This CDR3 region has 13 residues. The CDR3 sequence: CASSLIEGYEQYF. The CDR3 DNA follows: TGTGCCAGCAGCTTAATTGAGGGCTACGAGCAGTACTTC.

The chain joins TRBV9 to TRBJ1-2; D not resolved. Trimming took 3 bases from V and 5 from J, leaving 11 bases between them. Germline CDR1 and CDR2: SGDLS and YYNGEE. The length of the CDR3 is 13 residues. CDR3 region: CASSERPSYGYTF. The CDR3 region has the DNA TGTGCCAGCAGCGAACGGCCGAGTTATGGCTACACCTTC.

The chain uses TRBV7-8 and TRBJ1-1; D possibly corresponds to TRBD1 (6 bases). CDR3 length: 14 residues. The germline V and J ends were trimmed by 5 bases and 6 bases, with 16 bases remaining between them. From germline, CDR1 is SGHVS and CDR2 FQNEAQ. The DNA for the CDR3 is TGTGCCAGCAGCCCCCGGGTGGGGGCGGCTGAAGCTTTCTTT. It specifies CASSPRVGAAEAFF.

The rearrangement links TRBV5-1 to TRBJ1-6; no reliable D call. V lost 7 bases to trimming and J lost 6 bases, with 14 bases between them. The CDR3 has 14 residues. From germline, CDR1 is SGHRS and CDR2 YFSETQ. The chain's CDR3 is CASSWEGGNSPLHF. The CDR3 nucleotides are TGCGCCAGCTCCTGGGAGGGTGGTAATTCACCCCTCCACTTT.

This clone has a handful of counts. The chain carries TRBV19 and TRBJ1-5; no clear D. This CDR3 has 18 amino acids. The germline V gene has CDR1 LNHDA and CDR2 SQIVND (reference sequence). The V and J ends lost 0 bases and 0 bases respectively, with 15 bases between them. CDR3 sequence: CASSIDPQQSHSNQPQHF. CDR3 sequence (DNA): TGTGCCAGTAGTATAGATCCCCAACAGAGCCATAGCAATCAGCCCCAGCATTTT.